One sample yielded the 17 T cell receptor beta chains listed below, sequenced in a study of blood T cell repertoires in COVID-19. Clones were read by immunoSEQ multiplex PCR, and TCRdb kept only the in-frame ones, dropping some. Of 120,000 to 150,000 clones listed, roughly 80% were seen once; the top ten hold 7% to 10%. The sample was peripheral blood. All receptors derive from a human donor with acute or convalescent COVID-19. The donor label of this sample is uncertain.

The rearrangement uses TRBV7-2 and TRBJ2-3; tentative D call: TRBD1 (8 bases). Per germline, CDR1 SGHTA and CDR2 FQGNSA. V was clipped by 5 bases and J by 1 base, with 19 bases between them. This CDR3 spans 17 amino acids. The CDR3 nucleotides read TGTGCCAGCAGCCACAGGGGGGGTATGTTTCGCACAGATACGCAGTATTTT. Its translation is CASSHRGGMFRTDTQYF.

This clone has a single count. The rearrangement links TRBV5-1 to TRBJ2-5, with a tentative D call TRBD2 (6 bases). The germline gives CDR1 SGHRS, CDR2 YFSETQ. V gave up 0 bases and J gave up 4 bases, with 10 bases separating them. The CDR3 length is 14 residues. The CDR3 DNA follows: TGCGCCAGCAGCTTGGGTGGGAGGAGAGAGACCCAGTACTTC. Amino acids: CASSLGGRRETQYF.

This clone was detected only once. The chain employs TRBV20-1 and TRBJ1-5; the match to TRBD1 covers 10 bases. The CDR3 runs to 15 residues. V trimming: 3 bases; J trimming: 7 bases; junction bases outside the gene matches: 9. The germline CDR1 and CDR2 sequences are DFQATT and SNEGSKA (reference sequence). The CDR3 here is CSASHPGTGEQPQHF. As DNA, the CDR3 is TGCAGTGCTAGTCACCCCGGGACAGGGGAACAGCCCCAGCATTTT.

This chain joins TRBV30 and TRBJ2-7, with D possibly matching TRBD2 (5 bases). Germline lookup yields CDR1 GTSNPN and CDR2 SVGIG (reference sequence). The V end lost 1 base, the J end lost 6 bases, and 7 bases lay between the germline ends. This CDR3 is built from 11 residues. This chain's CDR3 is CAWSDAGEQYF. The CDR3 bases are TGTGCCTGGAGTGATGCGGGCGAGCAGTACTTC. Based on the CDR3 plus reference TRBV30 and TRBJ2-7, the full variable domain is SQTIHQWPATLVQPVGSPLSLECTVEGTSNPNLYWYRQAAGRGLQLLFYSVGIGQISSEVPQNLSASRPQDRQFILSSKKLLLSDSGFYLCAWSDAGEQYFGPGTRLTVT.

Only a few counts were recorded for this clone. CDR3 protein: CAISDPRGGGNTEAFF. The CDR3 coding sequence is TGTGCCATCAGTGACCCTAGAGGGGGGGGGAACACTGAAGCTTTCTTT. This chain links TRBV10-3 with TRBJ1-1; D might be TRBD1 (6 bases). The germline gives CDR1 ENHRY, CDR2 SYGVKD. V lost 3 bases, J lost 1 base, and 15 bases lay in between. The CDR3 is made up of 16 amino acids.

This chain connects TRBV3-1 (or the pseudogene TRBV3-2) to TRBJ1-4; TRBD1 agrees at 9 bases. The germline V gene encodes CDR1 LGHDT and CDR2 YNNKEL (reference sequence). CDR3 size: 15 residues. V shed 6 bases, J shed 5 bases, and the junction held 7 bases outside the gene matches. DNA for the CDR3: TGTGCCAGCAGTTCCCGGACAGGGGCGAATGAAAAACTGTTTTTT. Translating it yields CASSSRTGANEKLFF.

This chain connects TRBV9 to TRBJ2-7; 11 bases are a match to TRBD2. From germline, CDR1 is SGDLS and CDR2 YYNGEE. The V segment lost 0 bases and the J segment 3 bases; nucleotides outside the gene matches: 2. The CDR3 has 15 residues. The CDR3 DNA follows: TGTGCCAGCAGCGTAGCTAGCGGGGGGAACTACGAGCAGTACTTC. It encodes CASSVASGGNYEQYF.

V usage is TRBV20-1 and J usage is TRBJ1-1; D is perhaps TRBD1 (5 bases). This CDR3 is 11 amino acids long. From germline, CDR1 is DFQATT and CDR2 SNEGSKA (reference sequence). V lost 5 bases, J lost 6 bases, and 10 bases lay in between. CDR3 amino acids: CSAPGDPEAFF. CDR3 bases: TGCAGTGCTCCGGGGGACCCTGAAGCTTTCTTT.

This clone was seen only once. The rearrangement joins TRBV5-1 to TRBJ2-2; 7 bases are a match to TRBD2. V was pared by 6 bases and J by 1 base, with 9 bases of the junction left unmatched. The CDR3 is 16 amino acids. Germline lookup yields CDR1 SGHRS and CDR2 YFSETQ. For the CDR3, the DNA is TGCGCCAGCAAACCCGAGACGGGGGGGAACACCGGGGAGCTGTTTTTT. Its translation is CASKPETGGNTGELFF. Filled out from reference TRBV5-1 and TRBJ2-2, the complete variable domain reads KAGVTQTPRYLIKTRGQQVTLSCSPISGHRSVSWYQQTPGQGLQFLFEYFSETQRNKGNFPGRFSGRQFSNSRSEMNVSTLELGDSALYLCASKPETGGNTGELFFGEGSRLTVL.

This clone showed up just once. The J gene is TRBJ2-1, the V gene TRBV7-9; TRBD2 agrees at 11 bases. The J segment lost 15 bases and the V segment lost 1 base, leaving 14 bases of the junction unmatched. Germline lookup yields CDR1 SEHNR and CDR2 FQNEAQ (reference sequence). The CDR3 contains 16 residues. The CDR3 region is CASSLGTGTSGTRGFF. Here the CDR3 DNA reads TGTGCCAGCAGCTTAGGTACCGGGACTAGCGGTACTAGGGGGTTCTTC. Variable domain in full (rest from reference TRBV7-9 and TRBJ2-1): DTGVSQNPRHKITKRGQNVTFRCDPISEHNRLYWYRQTLGQGPEFLTYFQNEAQLEKSRLLSDRFSAERPKGSFSTLEIQRTEQGDSAMYLCASSLGTGTSGTRGFFGPGTRLTVL.

V usage is TRBV4-1 and J usage is TRBJ1-5, with D unresolved. Trimming pared 4 bases from V and 3 bases from J, leaving 10 bases between. Germline CDR1 and CDR2: MGHRA and YSYEKL. This CDR3 has 14 residues. The CDR3 region is CASSLARDNQPQHF. CDR3 bases: TGCGCCAGCAGCCTTGCGCGGGACAATCAGCCCCAGCATTTT.

This chain links TRBV20-1 with TRBJ2-1, with a possible D match to TRBD2 (6 bases). The CDR3 contains 15 residues. Deletions cut 3 bases from V and 8 bases from J, with 20 bases between. The germline V gene has CDR1 DFQATT and CDR2 SNEGSKA (reference sequence). In DNA, the CDR3 is TGCAGTGCTAGTCACGGGGGTCCGCTCGGACATGAGCAGTTCTTC. Protein product: CSASHGGPLGHEQFF.

The chain employs TRBV25-1 and TRBJ1-1, with D perhaps matching TRBD1 (6 bases). CDR1 and CDR2 from the germline V gene are MGHDK and SYGVNS. V lost 6 bases and J 0 bases, leaving 14 bases between the germline ends. The CDR3 contains 15 residues. CDR3 residues: CASRETGAMNTEAFF. CDR3 sequence (DNA): TGTGCCAGCAGGGAGACAGGAGCTATGAACACTGAAGCTTTCTTT.

The V and J genes are TRBV5-1 and TRBJ1-5, with D maybe TRBD1 (5 bases). Germline V gene lookup returns CDR1 SGHRS and CDR2 YFSETQ. There are 13 residues in the CDR3. Trimming pared 0 bases from V and 7 bases from J, leaving 8 bases between. The CDR3 reads CASSLAGGQPQHF. CDR3 nucleotides: TGCGCCAGCAGCTTGGCCGGGGGGCAGCCCCAGCATTTT.

This clone turned up a few times. V usage is TRBV27 and J usage is TRBJ2-1; 7 bases map to TRBD1. The CDR3 is 14 amino acids. The junction had 2 bases not matched to a gene; V was cut back by 2 bases and J by 4 bases. Germline V gives CDR1 MNHEY, CDR2 SMNVEV (reference sequence). CDR3 in amino acids: CASSLRGQYNEQFF. DNA for the CDR3: TGTGCCAGCAGTTTAAGGGGACAGTACAATGAGCAGTTCTTC.

The V and J genes are TRBV6-6 and TRBJ1-5; the match to TRBD1 covers 9 bases. Trimming at V came to 4 bases and at J to 5 bases, leaving 9 bases not matched to a gene. The germline CDR1 and CDR2 sequences are MNHNY and SVGAGI (reference sequence). This CDR3 region has 16 residues. CDR3 amino acids: CASSSMGQGFDQPQHF. The CDR3 DNA sequence: TGTGCCAGCAGTTCGATGGGACAGGGCTTTGATCAGCCCCAGCATTTT.

This clone occurred a few times. The V call is TRBV9, the J call TRBJ1-1, with a weak D call TRBD1 (6 bases). This CDR3 spans 15 amino acids. The germline CDR1 and CDR2 sequences are SGDLS and YYNGEE. Trimming pared 4 bases from V and 6 bases from J, leaving 19 bases between. The CDR3 is CASSTRGGSKAEAFF. CDR3 DNA: TGTGCCAGCAGCACCCGGGGGGGCAGTAAGGCTGAAGCTTTCTTT.